This TCR beta chain was identified in a study of T cell responses to AZD1222 COVID-19 vaccine. Study information: Second doses at about 4 or about 12 weeks were pooled.

The V end was cut by 4 bases, the J end by 1 base, with 10 bases between. CDR1 and CDR2 (germline): MNHEY, SMNVEV (reference sequence). This CDR3 comprises 14 residues. The repertoire was sequenced with immunoSEQ multiplex PCR; TCRdb's copy has only in-frame clones and lacks some. This sample yields about 84,000 clones, of which 80% to 90% are seen a single time; approximately 30% belongs to the top ten. As for this clone: The antigen remains undetermined.

The study, taken as a whole, reports: Samples come after the peak T cell response, not at day 14.

The chain combines TRBV27 with TRBJ1-1, with D possibly matching TRBD1 (6 bases). This TCR came from an adult in good health. Sequencing was performed on peripheral blood, taken on day 0 of AZD1222 vaccination. As DNA, the CDR3 is TGTGCCAGCAGTTGGACAGTAAGGAACACTGAAGCTTTCTTT. Amino acid sequence: CASSWTVRNTEAFF.